The 32 T cell receptor beta chains presented below share a single source sample, sequenced in a study of blood T cells in healthy people across ages. Primed by a sample-barcoded 5' primer and a J-beta primer mix, a second PCR proceeded for 7 to 11 cycles. One entry per CDR3 protein, called by TCRdb with MiXCR from the 5' RACE reads. The data show around 710,000 distinct CDR3 sequences, roughly 43% seen once. Material: blood. Receptors originate from an older woman in good health.

The rearrangement uses TRBV10-3 and TRBJ2-1; 10 bases align to TRBD2. The J call may be in error: the DNA end matches TRBJ2-7 better. This CDR3 region has 15 residues. CDR1 and CDR2 from the germline V gene are ENHRY and SYGVKD. The CDR3 DNA follows: TGTGCCATCAGTGATGGACTAGCGGCGGGCAATGAGCAGTACTTC. It codes for CAISDGLAAGNEQYF.

V is TRBV7-2 and J is TRBJ2-3; the match to TRBD2 covers 10 bases. This CDR3 comprises 18 residues. The germline CDR1 and CDR2 sequences are SGHTA and FQGNSA. With V trimmed by 2 bases and J by 11 bases, 19 bases remained unmatched. For the CDR3, the DNA is TGTGCCAGCAGCTTAAGAGACAGGGCAATCGCTAGCGGGGGAGGGCAGTATTTT. It is translated as CASSLRDRAIASGGGQYF.

The chain couples TRBV12-3 or TRBV12-4 to TRBJ2-1; D gene uncertain. V was pared by 6 bases and J by 7 bases, with 7 bases between. The CDR3 is made up of 11 amino acids. The CDR3 bases are TGTGCCAGCAGCAAAGCTAATGAGCAGTTCTTC. Translated, it gives CASSKANEQFF.

This sequence joins TRBV6-2 or TRBV6-3 and TRBJ1-1; 8 bases line up with TRBD1. V dropped 7 bases and J dropped 1; count of bases not matched to a gene: 23. The germline CDR1 and CDR2 sequences are MNHEY and SVGEGT. The CDR3 is 20 amino acids. The chain's CDR3 is CASTLPPGNRGRGSNTEAFF. For the CDR3, the DNA is TGTGCCAGCACCCTACCCCCGGGGAACAGGGGGAGAGGTTCGAACACTGAAGCTTTCTTT.

This sequence joins TRBV6-5 and TRBJ2-7; tentative D call: TRBD2 (5 bases). V lost 5 bases and J 4 bases, leaving 15 bases between the germline ends. This CDR3 has 14 amino acids. Germline-derived CDR1 and CDR2 are MNHEY and SVGAGI. The CDR3 bases are TGTGCCAGCAGTCCTAGCCACACCGGTTACGAGCAGTACTTC. It codes for CASSPSHTGYEQYF.

There are a few counts of this clonotype. J is TRBJ2-1 and V is TRBV27, with D possibly being TRBD1 or TRBD2 (6 bases each). CDR1 and CDR2 (germline): MNHEY, SMNVEV (reference sequence). The CDR3 covers 16 residues. The germline V and J ends were trimmed by 4 bases and 0 bases, with 13 bases remaining between them. The chain's CDR3 is CASSYQGGSSYNEQFF. As DNA, the CDR3 is TGTGCCAGCAGTTACCAAGGGGGGAGCTCCTACAATGAGCAGTTCTTC.

This clonotype was found a few times. V gene TRBV6-1 combines with J gene TRBJ1-5; a possible D gene is TRBD1 (5 bases). Germline V gene data show CDR1 as MNHNS and CDR2 as SASEGT. CDR3 length equals 14 residues. Trimming shortened V by 5 bases and J by 1 base, and 9 bases separated the two germline ends. The CDR3 nucleotides are TGTGCCAGCAGTTGGGACGGGAGCAATCAGCCCCAGCATTTT. It translates to CASSWDGSNQPQHF.

V usage is TRBV6-1 and J usage is TRBJ1-1; no reliable D call. CDR3 length: 11 amino acids. Trimming stripped 10 bases from V and 6 bases from J, with 12 bases between. CDR1 and CDR2 (germline): MNHNS, SASEGT. Here the CDR3 DNA reads TGTGCCACCCGCCTCAACGCTGAAGCTTTCTTT. Amino acids: CATRLNAEAFF.

The chain has TRBV5-1 and TRBJ2-3, with TRBD1 identical over 8 bases. CDR3 size: 15 residues. J was trimmed by 4 bases and V by 4 bases; bases with no gene match: 8. Germline V gene data show CDR1 as SGHRS and CDR2 as YFSETQ. CDR3 in DNA: TGCGCCAGCAGCAAGCAGGGGGCGTCGGCAGATACGCAGTATTTT. As protein: CASSKQGASADTQYF.

Regarding this clonotype: This clone may be a read error of a much larger clone one base away. The chain is built from TRBV27 and TRBJ2-7; 12 nucleotides agree with TRBD2. The CDR3 spans 16 residues. Germline CDR1 MNHEY, CDR2 SMNVEV (reference sequence). With 2 bases clipped from V and 0 bases from J, the junction kept 2 bases outside the gene matches. CDR3 residues: CASSLGTSGPSYEQYF. The CDR3 DNA reads TGTGCCAGCAGTTTAGGGACTAGCGGGCCCTCCTACGAGCAGTACTTC.

This clonotype was seen only once. The chain combines TRBV20-1 with TRBJ2-3; perhaps TRBD2 as D (5 bases). V was trimmed by 6 bases and J by 2 bases, leaving 18 bases between them. The germline CDR1 and CDR2 sequences are DFQATT and SNEGSKA (reference sequence). The CDR3 runs 15 residues. This CDR3 reads CSARSSNPHTDTQYF. The DNA for the CDR3 is TGCAGTGCCCGGTCTAGCAACCCACACACAGATACGCAGTATTTT.

This clonotype has only a few counts. This rearrangement joins TRBV20-1 to TRBJ2-7, with 13 bases that match TRBD2. Germline trimming cut 6 bases from V and 3 bases from J; bases unmatched to any gene: 5. This CDR3 region has 14 residues. The germline V gene encodes CDR1 DFQATT and CDR2 SNEGSKA (reference sequence). CDR3 residues: CSAKGTSGIYEQYF. CDR3 bases: TGCAGTGCAAAGGGGACTAGCGGGATCTACGAGCAGTACTTC.

As to this clonotype: The junction differs from germline at one of its ends, possibly a read error. This chain's CDR3 is CASGWGLAGVKAKNVQYF. CDR3 nucleotides: TGCGCCAGCGGCTGGGGACTAGCGGGAGTTAAAGCCAAAAACGTTCAGTACTTC. The chain links TRBV5-1 to TRBJ2-4, with 14 bases aligning to TRBD2. The CDR3 has 18 amino acids. Germline values: CDR1 SGHRS, CDR2 YFSETQ.

The chain recombines TRBV7-9 with TRBJ1-5; 7 nucleotides align to TRBD1. Germline CDR1 and CDR2: SEHNR and FQNEAQ (reference sequence). This CDR3 is built from 17 residues. The J segment lost 3 bases and the V segment lost 2 bases, leaving 10 bases of the junction unmatched. CDR3 sequence reads: CASSLTGGRGNNQPQHF. The CDR3 DNA sequence: TGTGCCAGCAGCTTAACTGGGGGCAGGGGGAACAATCAGCCCCAGCATTTT.

This clonotype occurred many times. The chain joins TRBV5-1 to TRBJ2-5, with D possibly called TRBD1 or TRBD2 (5 bases each). Trimming removed 3 bases from V and 2 bases from J, with 14 bases in between. CDR3 length equals 15 residues. Germline loops: CDR1 SGHRS, CDR2 YFSETQ. The chain's CDR3 is CASSWDAARQETQYF. CDR3 nucleotide sequence: TGCGCCAGCAGCTGGGACGCCGCTCGACAAGAGACCCAGTACTTC. The full variable domain, in which reference TRBV5-1 and TRBJ2-5 provide the parts outside the CDR3, is KAGVTQTPRYLIKTRGQQVTLSCSPISGHRSVSWYQQTPGQGLQFLFEYFSETQRNKGNFPGRFSGRQFSNSRSEMNVSTLELGDSALYLCASSWDAARQETQYFGPGTRLLVL.

This clonotype was counted only a few times. The chain couples TRBV3-1 to TRBJ2-1; D is unclear. V gave up 3 bases and J gave up 0 bases, with 12 bases separating them. CDR1 is LGHDT and CDR2 is YNNKEL in the germline V gene (reference sequence). This CDR3 comprises 16 residues. Here the CDR3 reads CASSHPLVSSYNEQFF. For the CDR3, the DNA is TGTGCCAGCAGCCACCCGTTGGTGAGCTCCTACAATGAGCAGTTCTTC.

The chain employs TRBV28 and TRBJ2-1; D is uncertain. The CDR3 has 14 amino acids. Trimming shortened V by 8 bases and J by 4 bases, and 15 bases separated the two germline ends. Per the germline V gene, CDR1 is MDHEN and CDR2 is SYDVKM. The chain's CDR3 is CASARGGTYNEQFF. The CDR3, as DNA: TGTGCCAGCGCTCGCGGCGGAACTTACAATGAGCAGTTCTTC. The whole variable domain, remainder taken from reference TRBV28 and TRBJ2-1, is DVKVTQSSRYLVKRTGEKVFLECVQDMDHENMFWYRQDPGLGLRLIYFSYDVKMKEKGDIPEGYSVSREKKERFSLILESASTNQTSMYLCASARGGTYNEQFFGPGTRLTVL.

The sample holds one count of this clonotype. This chain joins TRBV28 and TRBJ2-2; 10 bases line up with TRBD2. CDR3 length: 15 amino acids. From germline, CDR1 is MDHEN and CDR2 SYDVKM. The V and J ends lost 6 bases and 4 bases, in that order; junction bases with no gene match: 5. The CDR3 spells CASRLSGRRTGELFF. The CDR3 DNA reads TGTGCCAGCAGGCTTAGCGGGAGGCGCACCGGGGAGCTGTTTTTT.

This clonotype was counted a single time. This chain joins TRBV9 and TRBJ2-3; TRBD2 agrees at 7 bases. Losses at the gene ends were 0 bases for V and 3 bases for J; bases not matched to a gene: 4. Germline CDR1 and CDR2: SGDLS and YYNGEE. The length of the CDR3 is 15 residues. For the CDR3, the DNA is TGTGCCAGCAGCGTAGACGGGAGGATGACAGATACGCAGTATTTT. It is translated as CASSVDGRMTDTQYF.

The gene calls are TRBV9 and TRBJ2-1; 7 bases are a match to TRBD2. The J call is doubtful: the DNA matches TRBJ2-7 better. The germline V gene encodes CDR1 SGDLS and CDR2 YYNGEE. The CDR3 has 16 amino acids. In DNA, the CDR3 is TGTGCCAGCAGCACCCTCGGGGGGAGCTCCTACAATGAGCAGTACTTC. Protein product: CASSTLGGSSYNEQYF.

This chain links TRBV20-1 with TRBJ2-1; 13 nucleotides line up with TRBD2. The CDR3 loop spans 14 amino acids. Losses at the gene ends were 5 bases for V and 7 bases for J; bases not matched to a gene: 5. Per the germline V gene, CDR1 is DFQATT and CDR2 is SNEGSKA (reference sequence). The CDR3 sequence is CSAARTSGRNEQFF. The CDR3 DNA is TGCAGTGCTGCACGGACTAGCGGGAGAAATGAGCAGTTCTTC.

V is TRBV20-1 and J is TRBJ2-1; 10 nucleotides align to TRBD2. J gave up 4 bases and V 4 bases, and 7 bases lay outside the gene matches. CDR1 is DFQATT, CDR2 SNEGSKA, per germline (reference sequence). The CDR3 covers 15 residues. As DNA, the CDR3 is TGCAGTGCTACCCCCCTAGCGGGAGTTTACAATGAGCAGTTCTTC. This gives the protein CSATPLAGVYNEQFF.

On this clonotype: One base away lies a much larger clone, so this may be a sequencing read error. This chain connects TRBV9 to TRBJ2-4; 9 bases line up with TRBD1. The last part of the DNA fits TRBJ2-7 better; the J call may be wrong. This CDR3 is 14 amino acids long. CDR1 is SGDLS and CDR2 is YYNGEE in the germline V gene. The CDR3 loop reads CASNAGQGVYEQYF. CDR3 DNA: TGTGCCAGCAACGCGGGACAGGGTGTCTACGAGCAGTACTTC.

This rearrangement joins TRBV6-6 to TRBJ1-2; D is ambiguous. The CDR3 extends over 12 amino acids. The germline V gene has CDR1 MNHNY and CDR2 SVGAGI (reference sequence). The CDR3 sequence: CAGSDGRYGYTF. As DNA, the CDR3 is TGTGCGGGGTCGGACGGTCGCTATGGCTACACCTTC.

V gene TRBV11-1 combines with J gene TRBJ2-5; D unclear. V lost 4 bases and J 4 bases, leaving 16 bases between the germline ends. This CDR3 is built from 15 residues. The V gene's germline CDR1 is SGHAT and CDR2 FQDESV (reference sequence). CDR3: CASSYGRVSGETQYF. The DNA of the CDR3 is TGTGCCAGCAGCTACGGACGGGTTTCAGGAGAGACCCAGTACTTC.

The rearrangement joins TRBV27 to TRBJ1-1; TRBD1 might be the D (6 bases). Deletions cut 3 bases from V and 11 bases from J, with 13 bases between. Germline V gene sequence: CDR1 MNHEY, CDR2 SMNVEV (reference sequence). This CDR3 has 12 residues. The CDR3 bases are TGTGCCAGCAGTTTTAGTACAGGGACGGCTTTCTTT. Residues: CASSFSTGTAFF.

J is TRBJ2-4 and V is TRBV3-1, with TRBD2 matching 7 bases. The CDR3 totals 14 residues. V was pared by 8 bases and J by 6 bases, with 10 bases of the junction left unmatched. Looked up from germline, CDR1 is LGHDT and CDR2 is YNNKEL (reference sequence). The CDR3 here is CASAGAGVGNIQYF. The CDR3 DNA sequence: TGTGCCAGCGCCGGTGCGGGGGTTGGAAACATTCAGTACTTC.

This clonotype has only a few counts. The chain has TRBV6-6 and TRBJ1-4; 8 nucleotides match TRBD1. With V trimmed by 6 bases and J by 5 bases, 2 bases remained unmatched. The CDR3 loop spans 13 amino acids. Germline CDR1 reads MNHNY; CDR2 reads SVGAGI (reference sequence). The CDR3 spells CASSGDRNEKLFF. The CDR3 nucleotides are TGTGCCAGCAGCGGGGACAGGAATGAAAAACTGTTTTTT.

This chain connects TRBV5-4 to TRBJ2-2, with 8 bases matching TRBD2. This CDR3 is built from 15 residues. V was pared by 6 bases and J by 1 base, with 5 bases of the junction left unmatched. Germline V gene sequence: CDR1 SGHNT, CDR2 YYREEE (reference sequence). This chain's CDR3 is CASIAGTRNTGELFF. The CDR3, as DNA: TGTGCCAGCATCGCAGGGACTAGGAACACCGGGGAGCTGTTTTTT.

The chain recombines TRBV5-4 with TRBJ2-7, with 10 bases aligning to TRBD2. Trimming at V came to 4 bases and at J to 0 bases, leaving 7 bases not matched to a gene. CDR3 length equals 16 residues. Germline loops: CDR1 SGHNT, CDR2 YYREEE (reference sequence). This CDR3 reads CASSPLAGDLSYEQYF. The CDR3 DNA reads as TGTGCCAGCAGCCCCCTAGCGGGGGACCTCTCCTACGAGCAGTACTTC.

This clonotype occurred a few times. The V call is TRBV5-6, the J call TRBJ2-7, with TRBD2 matching over 8 bases. Germline V gene sequence: CDR1 SGHDT, CDR2 YYEEEE. The V and J ends lost 2 bases and 7 bases, in that order; junction bases with no gene match: 5. CDR3 length equals 13 residues. The CDR3 protein is CASSFGGAREQYF. The CDR3 region has the DNA TGTGCCAGCAGCTTCGGGGGGGCTCGGGAGCAGTACTTC.

The chain has TRBV3-1 and TRBJ2-1, with D tentatively TRBD2 (6 bases). The CDR3 has 15 amino acids. Looked up from germline, CDR1 is LGHDT and CDR2 is YNNKEL (reference sequence). Trimming pared 4 bases from V and 13 bases from J, leaving 23 bases between. The CDR3 DNA reads TGTGCCAGCAGCCCACCCGGAGGGCTAAAAGAGACCCAGTTCTTC. It translates to CASSPPGGLKETQFF.